This T cell receptor beta chain was obtained from a study of Graves' ophthalmopathy and Graves' hyperthyroidism. The authors amplified TCR beta CDR3 regions from RNA transcripts. The first-round RT-PCR employed HTBI primers together with the Qiagen OneStep RT-PCR kit. A multiplex PCR was then performed as the second round. TCRdb re-called the multiplex PCR reads through MiXCR, storing one row per CDR3 protein. The sample comprises approximately 480,000 distinct CDR3 sequences, approximately 14% of which are singletons, and roughly 10% rests with the top ten. This CDR3 is 15 amino acids long. Germline lookup yields CDR1 MNHEY and CDR2 SVGEGT. Trimming removed 0 bases at V and 6 bases at J, with 12 bases between. This clonotype was seen at least ten times.

The origin of this receptor is a young woman with Graves' ophthalmopathy. The rearrangement uses TRBV6-2 or TRBV6-3 and TRBJ1-5; weak D call: TRBD1 (5 bases). Sequences were obtained from blood. The CDR3: CASSYSEGMGQPQHF. The CDR3 nucleotides read TGTGCCAGCAGTTACTCGGAGGGGATGGGTCAGCCCCAGCATTTT.